This T cell receptor beta chain was recovered during a study of T cell repertoires in cytomegalovirus infection. The CDR3 extends over 16 amino acids. V was shortened by 7 bases and J by 0 bases, with 19 bases between the two germline ends. Per the germline V gene, CDR1 is MNHNS and CDR2 is SASEGT. TCRdb re-called the reads through MiXCR, storing one row per CDR3 protein. The top ten clones hold about 69% of a sample with some 62,000 distinct CDR3 sequences, around 20% of them seen once. This clonotype has only one observation. Its antigen is not identified. The source of this sequence is a human donor in good health (CMV status not recorded). Some clones in this sample may be carry-over from other donors' samples. This sample comprised CD8+ T cells from cultured PBMCs, obtained from culture after CMV antigen stimulation. The chain employs TRBV6-1 and TRBJ2-7, with a tentative D call TRBD1 (6 bases). Written as DNA, the CDR3 is TGTGCCAGCATCACCCGAGGCAGGGGTAGCTCCTACGAGCAGTACTTC. Amino acids: CASITRGRGSSYEQYF.